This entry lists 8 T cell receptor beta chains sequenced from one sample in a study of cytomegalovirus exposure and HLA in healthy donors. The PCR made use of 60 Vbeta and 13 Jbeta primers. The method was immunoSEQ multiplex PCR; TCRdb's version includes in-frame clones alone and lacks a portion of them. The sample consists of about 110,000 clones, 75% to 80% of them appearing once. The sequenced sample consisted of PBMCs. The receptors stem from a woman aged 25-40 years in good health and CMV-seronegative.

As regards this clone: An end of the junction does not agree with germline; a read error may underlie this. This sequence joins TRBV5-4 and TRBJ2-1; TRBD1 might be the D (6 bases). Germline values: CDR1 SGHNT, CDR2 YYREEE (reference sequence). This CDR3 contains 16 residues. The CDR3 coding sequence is TGTGCCAACAGCTTCCCGGCAGGGGTGCAATCGAATGAGCAGTTCTTC. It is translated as CANSFPAGVQSNEQFF.

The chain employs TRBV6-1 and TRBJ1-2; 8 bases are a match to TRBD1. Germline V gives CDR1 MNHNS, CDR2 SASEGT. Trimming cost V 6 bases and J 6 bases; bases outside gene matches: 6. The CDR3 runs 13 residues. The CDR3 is CASRAGGSNGYTF. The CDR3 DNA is TGTGCCAGCAGAGCAGGGGGCTCGAATGGCTACACCTTC.

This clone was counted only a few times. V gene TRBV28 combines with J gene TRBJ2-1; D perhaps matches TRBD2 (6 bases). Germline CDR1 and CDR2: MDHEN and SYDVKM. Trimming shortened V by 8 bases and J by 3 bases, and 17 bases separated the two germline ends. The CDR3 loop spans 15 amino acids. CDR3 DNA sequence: TGTGCCAGCCTACTACCCGGGAGTATCTACAATGAGCAGTTCTTC. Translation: CASLLPGSIYNEQFF.

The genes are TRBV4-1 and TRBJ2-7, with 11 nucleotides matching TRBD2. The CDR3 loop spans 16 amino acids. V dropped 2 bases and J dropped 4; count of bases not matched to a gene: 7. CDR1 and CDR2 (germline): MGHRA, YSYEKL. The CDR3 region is CASSQQETSGEYEQYF. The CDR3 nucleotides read TGCGCCAGCAGCCAACAGGAGACTAGCGGGGAGTACGAGCAGTACTTC.

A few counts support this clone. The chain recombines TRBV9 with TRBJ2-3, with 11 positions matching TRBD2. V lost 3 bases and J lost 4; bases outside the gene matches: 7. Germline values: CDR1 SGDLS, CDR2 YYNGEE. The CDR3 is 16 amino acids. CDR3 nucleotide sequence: TGTGCCAGCAGCGCCCAACTAGCGGGAGTGGCAGATACGCAGTATTTT. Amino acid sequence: CASSAQLAGVADTQYF.

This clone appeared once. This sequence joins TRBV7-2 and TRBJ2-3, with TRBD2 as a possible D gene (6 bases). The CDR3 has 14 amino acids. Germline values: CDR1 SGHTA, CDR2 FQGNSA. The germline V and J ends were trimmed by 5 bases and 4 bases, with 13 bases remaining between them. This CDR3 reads CASSPGWGADTQYF. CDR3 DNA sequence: TGTGCCAGCAGCCCAGGATGGGGGGCAGATACGCAGTATTTT.

CDR3 sequence reads: CASSEVRGHQPQHF. CDR3 coding DNA: TGTGCCAGCAGTGAAGTTAGGGGCCATCAGCCCCAGCATTTT. The J gene is TRBJ1-5, the V gene TRBV6-1, with TRBD1 as a possible D gene (5 bases). Germline V gene sequence: CDR1 MNHNS, CDR2 SASEGT. The CDR3 is 14 residues long. The V and J ends lost 1 base and 5 bases respectively, with 9 bases between them.

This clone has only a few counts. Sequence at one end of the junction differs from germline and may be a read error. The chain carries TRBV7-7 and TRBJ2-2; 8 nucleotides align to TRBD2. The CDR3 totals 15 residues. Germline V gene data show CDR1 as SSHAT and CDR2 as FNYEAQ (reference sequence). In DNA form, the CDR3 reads TGTGCTAGCAGCTTACCTAGCGGGCACACCGGGGAGCTGTTTTTT. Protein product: CASSLPSGHTGELFF.